One and the same sample provided the 23 T cell receptor beta chains below, sequenced in a study of blood T cell repertoires in COVID-19. Repertoires were generated with immunoSEQ multiplex PCR, while TCRdb's copy carries only in-frame clones and drops some. Altogether some 200,000 clones are present, roughly 82% being singletons, with the ten largest covering approximately 12%. Sequencing was performed on peripheral blood. Receptors originate from a woman between 40 and 50 years old with acute or convalescent COVID-19.

There are a few counts of this clone. The chain carries TRBV19 and TRBJ2-3, with TRBD2 as a possible D gene (7 bases). CDR3 length: 15 amino acids. Trimming cost V 2 bases and J 2 bases, with 11 bases left between them. CDR1 and CDR2 (germline): LNHDA, SQIVND (reference sequence). CDR3 sequence: CASSIRGGHTDTQYF. For the CDR3, the DNA is TGTGCCAGTAGTATACGCGGGGGACACACAGATACGCAGTATTTT.

V gene TRBV7-2 combines with J gene TRBJ1-4; 9 bases map to TRBD1. The CDR3 length is 14 residues. After removal of 5 bases from V and 6 bases from J, the junction contained 4 bases not matched to a gene. The germline gives CDR1 SGHTA, CDR2 FQGNSA. CDR3 sequence: CASSPGTGYEKLFF. CDR3 sequence (DNA): TGTGCCAGCAGCCCCGGGACAGGGTATGAAAAACTGTTTTTT.

CDR3 coding DNA: TGTGCCAGCAGCACCGGGACAGGGGAGGGCTACACCTTC. Translation: CASSTGTGEGYTF. The V gene is TRBV27, the J gene TRBJ1-2; TRBD1 agrees at 10 bases. CDR1 and CDR2 (germline): MNHEY, SMNVEV (reference sequence). The junction had 6 bases not matched to a gene; V was cut back by 6 bases and J by 8 bases. This CDR3 is built from 13 residues.

The gene calls are TRBV27 and TRBJ2-1; TRBD2 matches at 10 bases. The CDR3 loop spans 12 amino acids. V trimming: 5 bases; J trimming: 13 bases; junction bases outside the gene matches: 5. Germline V gene data show CDR1 as MNHEY and CDR2 as SMNVEV (reference sequence). The CDR3 DNA reads TGTGCCAGCAGTACTGGACTAGCGGTCCAGTTCTTC. Its translation: CASSTGLAVQFF.

Only a few counts were recorded for this clone. The chain couples TRBV9 to TRBJ2-7; 11 bases align to TRBD2. Germline V CDR1 and CDR2: SGDLS, YYNGEE. Losses at the gene ends were 0 bases for V and 0 bases for J; bases not matched to a gene: 5. The CDR3 has 17 residues. The CDR3 region is CASSVGPSGRTSYEQYF. The CDR3 region has the DNA TGTGCCAGCAGCGTAGGCCCTAGCGGGAGGACCTCCTACGAGCAGTACTTC.

The gene calls are TRBV7-2 and TRBJ1-2; tentative D call: TRBD1 (6 bases). The CDR3 spans 15 residues. CDR1 is SGHTA and CDR2 is FQGNSA in the germline V gene. V lost 8 bases and J 5 bases, leaving 21 bases between the germline ends. CDR3 nucleotide sequence: TGTGCCAGCTTAAGGGGGAACGCAGGGGAATATGGCTACACCTTC. As protein: CASLRGNAGEYGYTF.

The chain uses TRBV30 and TRBJ2-4; TRBD1 might be the D (6 bases). The CDR3 is 14 amino acids. CDR1 GTSNPN and CDR2 SVGIG come from the germline V gene (reference sequence). The ends were cut back, 2 bases at V and 2 bases at J, with 10 bases in the middle. The CDR3 sequence is CAWSLGGSKNIQYF. The DNA of the CDR3 is TGTGCCTGGAGTTTAGGGGGATCCAAAAACATTCAGTACTTC.

The chain joins TRBV21-1 to TRBJ2-5; TRBD1 reflects the table's D call only, with no check against the DNA. TRBV21-1 is termed a pseudogene. This CDR3 has 14 residues. This CDR3 is CASSPRTGRETQYF. As DNA, the CDR3 is TGTGCCAGCAGCCCGAGGACAGGAAGGGAGACCCAGTACTTC.

The rearrangement links TRBV30 to TRBJ1-4; 11 positions match TRBD1. The CDR3 is made up of 14 amino acids. The junction had 3 bases not matched to a gene; V was cut back by 1 base and J by 8 bases. Germline lookup yields CDR1 GTSNPN and CDR2 SVGIG (reference sequence). The CDR3 is CAWSEDRGLEKLFF. In DNA form, the CDR3 reads TGTGCCTGGAGTGAGGACAGGGGGCTAGAAAAACTGTTTTTT.

V usage is TRBV19 and J usage is TRBJ2-3, with D possibly matching TRBD2 (6 bases). Deletions cut 6 bases from V and 2 bases from J, with 9 bases between. Germline CDR1 LNHDA, CDR2 SQIVND (reference sequence). This CDR3 is built from 13 residues. CDR3 DNA: TGTGCCAGTAGCGGGAGTTCCACAGATACGCAGTATTTT. It is translated as CASSGSSTDTQYF.

The chain employs TRBV4-2 and TRBJ2-3, with 10 nucleotides matching TRBD2. The germline V gene has CDR1 LGHNA and CDR2 YNFKEQ. V was pared by 3 bases and J by 5 bases, with 11 bases of the junction left unmatched. CDR3 length: 17 amino acids. The CDR3 is CASSQGAGGVSEDTQYF. CDR3 sequence (DNA): TGTGCCAGCAGCCAGGGAGCGGGGGGGGTTAGTGAAGATACGCAGTATTTT.

V and J are TRBV20-1 and TRBJ1-2, with D possibly matching TRBD1 (5 bases). V was shortened by 5 bases and J by 4 bases, with 8 bases between the two germline ends. CDR3 length: 11 amino acids. Germline CDR1 reads DFQATT; CDR2 reads SNEGSKA (reference sequence). CDR3 nucleotides: TGCAGTGCTTCCGGGGGCTATGGCTACACCTTC. This sequence encodes CSASGGYGYTF.

The CDR3 here is CASSQGQGYNSPLHF. The CDR3 bases are TGTGCCAGCAGCCAAGGACAGGGGTATAATTCACCCCTCCACTTT. The chain is built from TRBV3-1 (or the pseudogene TRBV3-2) and TRBJ1-6; 8 nucleotides align to TRBD1. The V and J ends lost 1 base and 4 bases, in that order; junction bases with no gene match: 0. The CDR3 has 15 residues. CDR1 is LGHDT, CDR2 YNNKEL, per germline (reference sequence).

This chain links TRBV27 with TRBJ2-3; 11 bases map to TRBD2. Germline CDR1 is MNHEY and CDR2 is SMNVEV (reference sequence). This CDR3 region has 17 residues. J was trimmed by 2 bases and V by 5 bases; bases with no gene match: 9. This CDR3 reads CASSRLAGGPDTDTQYF. The CDR3 DNA sequence: TGTGCCAGCAGTAGGTTAGCGGGAGGGCCAGACACAGATACGCAGTATTTT.

This sequence joins TRBV6-1 and TRBJ2-3, with D unclear. Germline V CDR1 and CDR2: MNHNS, SASEGT. V was trimmed by 2 bases and J by 6 bases, leaving 9 bases between them. CDR3 length: 13 residues. The CDR3 loop is CASSEFFRDTQYF. The CDR3 coding sequence is TGTGCCAGCAGTGAATTCTTCAGGGATACGCAGTATTTT.

This clone was counted once. V gene TRBV27 combines with J gene TRBJ2-7, with D uncertain. The CDR3 totals 11 residues. CDR1 is MNHEY and CDR2 is SMNVEV in the germline V gene (reference sequence). Trimming cost V 4 bases and J 4 bases, with 5 bases left between them. The CDR3 DNA is TGTGCCAGCAGTTCGAGGTACGAGCAGTACTTC. This gives the protein CASSSRYEQYF.

This clone was found a few times. The chain joins TRBV25-1 to TRBJ1-6; TRBD1 matches 7 bases. CDR1 MGHDK and CDR2 SYGVNS come from the germline V gene. V trimming: 6 bases; J trimming: 5 bases; junction bases outside the gene matches: 7. The length of the CDR3 is 15 residues. The CDR3 nucleotides are TGTGCCAGCAGGGCCAGGGGGTTTGATAATTCACCCCTCCACTTT. Amino acid sequence: CASRARGFDNSPLHF.

This chain uses TRBV7-3 with TRBJ1-1; D is perhaps TRBD1 (5 bases). There are 15 residues in the CDR3. Trimming shortened V by 2 bases and J by 5 bases, and 15 bases separated the two germline ends. Germline V gives CDR1 SGHTA, CDR2 FQGTGA. The CDR3 DNA reads as TGTGCCAGCAGCTTAGTAGGCCGCGGGACTACTGAAGCTTTCTTT. Translating it yields CASSLVGRGTTEAFF.

This chain joins TRBV6-6 and TRBJ2-1; 7 bases are shared with TRBD2. CDR3 length equals 17 residues. V shed 5 bases and J 8 bases; nucleotides not matched to a gene: 18. Germline values: CDR1 MNHNY, CDR2 SVGAGI (reference sequence). The CDR3 here is CASSPRGSGIGADEQFF. The DNA of the CDR3 is TGTGCCAGCAGTCCACGGGGCAGCGGGATAGGGGCGGATGAGCAGTTCTTC.

There are a few counts of this clone. This sequence joins TRBV24-1 and TRBJ2-2, with unresolved D. In germline, CDR1 is KGHDR, CDR2 SFDVKD. The CDR3 has 15 residues. Trimming stripped 5 bases from V and 0 bases from J, with 9 bases between. The CDR3 region is CATSGTPPNTGELFF. The CDR3, as DNA: TGTGCCACCAGTGGAACACCACCGAACACCGGGGAGCTGTTTTTT.

This rearrangement joins TRBV2 to TRBJ1-5, with TRBD1 identical over 10 bases. The trim removed 4 bases at V and 1 base at J, leaving 10 bases unmatched. This CDR3 has 18 amino acids. Per germline, CDR1 SNHLY and CDR2 FYNNEI. The CDR3 sequence: CASSGDRGGFGSNQPQHF. CDR3 coding DNA: TGTGCCAGCAGTGGGGACAGGGGCGGTTTCGGGAGCAATCAGCCCCAGCATTTT.

V and J are TRBV2 and TRBJ1-5; 9 bases align to TRBD1. Trimming at V came to 4 bases and at J to 4 bases, leaving 5 bases not matched to a gene. Looked up from germline, CDR1 is SNHLY and CDR2 is FYNNEI. The CDR3 length is 15 residues. The CDR3 loop is CASSGGDRVNQPQHF. In DNA form, the CDR3 reads TGTGCCAGCAGTGGGGGGGACAGGGTAAATCAGCCCCAGCATTTT.

The chain is built from TRBV5-6 and TRBJ2-7; 8 nucleotides align to TRBD1. Germline V CDR1 and CDR2: SGHDT, YYEEEE. The CDR3 runs 12 residues. CDR3 sequence: CASSLLGTGLTV. As DNA, the CDR3 is TGTGCCAGCAGCTTGCTCGGGACAGGTCTCACGGTC.